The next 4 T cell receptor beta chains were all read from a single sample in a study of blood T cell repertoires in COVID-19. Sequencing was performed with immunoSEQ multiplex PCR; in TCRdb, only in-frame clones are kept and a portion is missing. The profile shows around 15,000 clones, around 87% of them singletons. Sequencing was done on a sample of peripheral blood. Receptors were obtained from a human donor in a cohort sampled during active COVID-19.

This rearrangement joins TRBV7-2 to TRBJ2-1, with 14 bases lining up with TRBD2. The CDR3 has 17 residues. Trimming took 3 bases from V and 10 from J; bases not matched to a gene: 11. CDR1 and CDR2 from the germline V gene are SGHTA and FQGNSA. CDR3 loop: CASSLTSGGAVFKEQFF. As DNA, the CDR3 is TGTGCCAGCAGCTTGACTAGCGGGGGGGCCGTATTTAAGGAGCAGTTCTTC.

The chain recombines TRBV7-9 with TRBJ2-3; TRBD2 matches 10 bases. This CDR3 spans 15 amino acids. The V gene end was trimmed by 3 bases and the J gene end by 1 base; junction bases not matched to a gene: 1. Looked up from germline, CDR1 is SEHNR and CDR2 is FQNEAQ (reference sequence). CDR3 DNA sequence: TGTGCCAGCAGCTTCCTAGCGGGGGGCACAGATACGCAGTATTTT. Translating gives CASSFLAGGTDTQYF.

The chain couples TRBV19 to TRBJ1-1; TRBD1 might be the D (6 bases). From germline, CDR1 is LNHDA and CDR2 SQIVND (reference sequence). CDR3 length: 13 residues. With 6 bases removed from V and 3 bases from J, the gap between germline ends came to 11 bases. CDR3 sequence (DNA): TGTGCCAGTAGCTTTACAGGGTACACTGAAGCTTTCTTT. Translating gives CASSFTGYTEAFF.

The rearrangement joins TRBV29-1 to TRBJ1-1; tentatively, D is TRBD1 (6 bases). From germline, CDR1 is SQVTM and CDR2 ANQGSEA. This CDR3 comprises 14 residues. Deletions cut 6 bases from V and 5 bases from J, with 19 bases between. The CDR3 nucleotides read TGCAGCGTGCGACAGGTGGGTCAGTGGACTGAAGCTTTCTTT. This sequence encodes CSVRQVGQWTEAFF.